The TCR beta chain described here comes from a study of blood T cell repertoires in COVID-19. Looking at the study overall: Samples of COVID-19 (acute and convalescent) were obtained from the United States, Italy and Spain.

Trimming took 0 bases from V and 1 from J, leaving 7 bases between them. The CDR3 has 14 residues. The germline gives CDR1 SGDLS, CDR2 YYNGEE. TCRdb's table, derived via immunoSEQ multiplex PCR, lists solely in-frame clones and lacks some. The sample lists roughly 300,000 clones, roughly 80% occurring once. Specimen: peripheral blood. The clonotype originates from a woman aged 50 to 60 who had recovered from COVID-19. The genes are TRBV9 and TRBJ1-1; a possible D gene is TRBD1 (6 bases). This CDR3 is CASSVDRENTEAFF. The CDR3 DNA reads TGTGCCAGCAGCGTAGACAGGGAGAACACTGAAGCTTTCTTT.